Listed here are 10 T cell receptor beta chains from one sample, sequenced in a study of CD8 T cells in ankylosing spondylitis (dated by TCRdb to about 2017). The library came from 5' RACE. These reads were obtained on an Illumina HiSeq 2500. The public reads were reprocessed in TCRdb via fastp at Q25 and MiXCR, keeping in-frame beta chains. Rows with a matching CDR3 protein are joined into one entry that keeps the most common DNA and genes. For this sample there are about 240,000 distinct CDR3 sequences; about 9.1% appear just once. The top ten hold approximately 6.3% of the sample. Sequenced material: blood, either unsorted or a sorted T cell fraction (not recorded which). The source is a male donor with ankylosing spondylitis or in good health (not recorded which).

This clonotype was detected many times. Compared with germline, one end of the junction differs, possibly owing to a read error. The genes are TRBV9 and TRBJ2-6, with D maybe TRBD2 (5 bases). This CDR3 is 14 amino acids long. The germline V gene has CDR1 SGDLS and CDR2 YYNGEE. CDR3 DNA: TGTGCCAGTAGCGCGGTCTCTGGGGCCAACGTCCTGACTTTC. Translation gives CASSAVSGANVLTF.

This clonotype was detected ten times or more. V is TRBV5-1 and J is TRBJ2-2, with 7 bases identical to TRBD2. V gave up 5 bases and J gave up 7 bases; unmatched junction bases: 14. The CDR3 loop spans 16 amino acids. Germline-derived CDR1 and CDR2 are SGHRS and YFSETQ. In DNA, the CDR3 is TGCGCCAGCAGTGGAACCGGACTAGGGGCCGTCGGGGAGCTGTTTTTT. Translating gives CASSGTGLGAVGELFF.

The table lists this clonotype with many counts. Written as DNA, the CDR3 is TGTGCCAGCAGCTTAACGAGGCTAGCGGGGGGTGTGAACACCGGGGAGCTGTTTTTT. Translated, it gives CASSLTRLAGGVNTGELFF. The rearrangement uses TRBV7-3 and TRBJ2-2; TRBD2 matches 11 bases. CDR1 and CDR2 (germline): SGHTA, FQGTGA. The CDR3 is made up of 19 amino acids. With V trimmed by 0 bases and J by 1 base, 7 bases remained unmatched. The entire variable domain, with the rest obtained from reference TRBV7-3 and TRBJ2-2, is as follows: GAGVSQTPSNKVTEKGKYVELRCDPISGHTALYWYRQSLGQGPEFLIYFQGTGAADDSGLPNDRFFAVRPEGSVSTLKIQRTERGDSAVYLCASSLTRLAGGVNTGELFFGEGSRLTVL.

This clonotype has a count of ten or more. This rearrangement joins TRBV10-3 to TRBJ1-2, with TRBD1 matching 8 bases. The CDR3 loop spans 13 amino acids. Trimming took 10 bases from V and 5 from J; bases not matched to a gene: 9. Germline V lookup: CDR1 ENHRY, CDR2 SYGVKD. The CDR3 DNA reads TGTGCCACTGAGGTGGGGACAGGATATGGCTACACCTTC. Its protein is CATEVGTGYGYTF.

This clonotype was recorded many times. V gene TRBV6-2 or TRBV6-3 combines with J gene TRBJ1-6; no clear D gene. The CDR3 is 13 residues long. V gave up 0 bases and J gave up 11 bases, with 8 bases separating them. From germline, CDR1 is MNHEY and CDR2 SVGEGT. The CDR3 coding sequence is TGTGCCAGCAGTTACTCGTGGATCGCACCCCTCCACTTT. This codes for CASSYSWIAPLHF.

This clonotype was recorded many times. The genes are TRBV24-1 and TRBJ2-5; either TRBD1 or TRBD2 may fit D (6 bases each). The CDR3 runs to 15 residues. Germline V CDR1 and CDR2: KGHDR, SFDVKD. V was shortened by 6 bases and J by 6 bases, with 19 bases between the two germline ends. This chain's CDR3 is CATSSGAQGMKTQYF. CDR3 DNA: TGTGCCACCAGTTCGGGGGCCCAAGGCATGAAGACCCAGTACTTC.

This clonotype was seen at least ten times. The CDR3 nucleotides are TGTGCCAGCAGCCCCGGGTGGTTAAACACAGATACGCAGTATTTT. It is translated as CASSPGWLNTDTQYF. V gene TRBV6-1 combines with J gene TRBJ2-3; D call uncertain. Trimming stripped 6 bases from V and 2 bases from J, with 15 bases between. Germline values: CDR1 MNHNS, CDR2 SASEGT. The CDR3 loop spans 15 amino acids.

There are many counts of this clonotype. This sequence joins TRBV20-1 and TRBJ1-2; unclear D gene. CDR1 DFQATT and CDR2 SNEGSKA come from the germline V gene (reference sequence). V was clipped by 6 bases and J by 0 bases, with 14 bases between them. This CDR3 comprises 14 residues. The CDR3 region is CSAQLEPANYGYTF. CDR3 sequence (DNA): TGCAGTGCCCAATTGGAGCCGGCTAACTATGGCTACACCTTC.

This clonotype has at least ten counts. V is TRBV7-8 and J is TRBJ2-5; D gene uncertain. This CDR3 is built from 12 residues. Trimming left V 0 bases short and J 5 bases short, with 4 bases between. The V gene's germline CDR1 is SGHVS and CDR2 FQNEAQ. The CDR3 protein is CASSLAVETQYF. The CDR3 DNA reads as TGTGCCAGCAGCTTAGCGGTGGAGACCCAGTACTTC. The full variable domain, rest sourced from reference TRBV7-8 and TRBJ2-5, is GAGVSQSPRYKVAKRGQDVALRCDPISGHVSLFWYQQALGQGPEFLTYFQNEAQLDKSGLPSDRFFAERPEGSVSTLKIQRTQQEDSAVYLCASSLAVETQYFGPGTRLLVL.

This clonotype came up a few times. The rearrangement links TRBV30 to TRBJ1-4; D unclear. Germline assignment: CDR1 GTSNPN and CDR2 SVGIG (reference sequence). CDR3 size: 15 residues. The ends were cut back, 0 bases at V and 0 bases at J, with 8 bases in the middle. CDR3 amino acids: CAWSVGQATNEKLFF. The CDR3 nucleotides read TGTGCCTGGAGTGTAGGGCAAGCAACTAATGAAAAACTGTTTTTT.